These 13 T cell receptor beta chains share one sample of origin, sequenced in a study of T-cell memory formation after mild COVID-19 (dated by TCRdb to about 2021). Receptors were amplified or captured by 5' RACE. The sequencer listed for this sample is Illumina NovaSeq 6000. Clones were called with MiXCR by TCRdb after fastp trimmed the public reads at Q25, and only in-frame beta chains were retained. Identical CDR3 protein sequences are pooled into one entry, listed with their most common genes and DNA. The sample table contains about 190,000 distinct CDR3 sequences; only one count was recorded for approximately 30% of them. Jointly, the top ten make up over 9.5% of the sample. Sequenced material: PBMCs or a T cell subset sorted from them (not recorded which). The receptors were sampled from an adult woman who had mild COVID-19 (a few samples of this study predate the infection). The sample titles of this study are shuffled in the database, so cell type and time point are left out; the donor was told from shared clones.

The gene calls are TRBV6-1 and TRBJ2-7, with TRBD2 matching over 7 bases. From germline, CDR1 is MNHNS and CDR2 SASEGT. The junction had 13 bases not matched to a gene; V was cut back by 8 bases and J by 6 bases. This CDR3 has 14 amino acids. CDR3 DNA: TGTGCCAGCGGGGGTGCGGGAGTTTTCTCCGAGCAGTACTTC. It specifies CASGGAGVFSEQYF.

This clonotype was seen only a few times. This rearrangement joins TRBV5-1 to TRBJ2-1; no clear D gene. The germline V and J ends were trimmed by 5 bases and 7 bases, with 13 bases remaining between them. The CDR3 is 13 amino acids. Germline V lookup: CDR1 SGHRS, CDR2 YFSETQ. The CDR3 coding sequence is TGCGCCAGCAGTAATGGAGTGGCGAATGAGCAGTTCTTC. It is translated as CASSNGVANEQFF. Drawing the rest from reference TRBV5-1 and TRBJ2-1, the complete variable domain is KAGVTQTPRYLIKTRGQQVTLSCSPISGHRSVSWYQQTPGQGLQFLFEYFSETQRNKGNFPGRFSGRQFSNSRSEMNVSTLELGDSALYLCASSNGVANEQFFGPGTRLTVL.

This clonotype has a count of ten or more. V and J are TRBV7-2 and TRBJ2-1; TRBD2 agrees at 14 bases. Germline values: CDR1 SGHTA, CDR2 FQGNSA. The CDR3 is 19 amino acids. The V and J ends lost 4 bases and 4 bases, in that order; junction bases with no gene match: 12. The CDR3 here is CASSSPTAGTSGGYNEQFF. The CDR3 nucleotides are TGTGCCAGCAGCTCCCCTACCGCCGGGACTAGCGGGGGTTACAATGAGCAGTTCTTC.

This rearrangement joins TRBV20-1 to TRBJ1-6; D may be TRBD1 (5 bases). Germline V gives CDR1 DFQATT, CDR2 SNEGSKA (reference sequence). Trimming removed 3 bases from V and 7 bases from J, with 13 bases in between. This CDR3 comprises 14 residues. The chain's CDR3 is CSARRGRENSPLHF. DNA for the CDR3: TGCAGTGCTAGGAGGGGCAGGGAGAATTCACCCCTCCACTTT.

This clonotype has more than one count but fewer than ten. The V and J genes are TRBV9 and TRBJ2-3; TRBD1 is a possible D gene (5 bases). V gave up 0 bases and J gave up 1 base, with 9 bases separating them. Germline CDR1 is SGDLS and CDR2 is YYNGEE. This CDR3 region has 15 residues. CDR3 sequence: CASSVVPQGTDTQYF. In DNA, the CDR3 is TGTGCCAGCAGCGTAGTGCCACAGGGCACAGATACGCAGTATTTT.

This clonotype was counted a few times. The chain couples TRBV5-1 to TRBJ2-1; 9 positions agree with TRBD2. The junction had 7 bases not matched to a gene; V was cut back by 4 bases and J by 5 bases. CDR1 and CDR2 (germline): SGHRS, YFSETQ. The CDR3 is 15 amino acids. Here the CDR3 DNA reads TGCGCCAGCAGCCTGGGGGCGGGAGGGGACAATGAGCAGTTCTTC. Amino acid sequence: CASSLGAGGDNEQFF.

This chain joins TRBV20-1 and TRBJ2-5; D ambiguous. The CDR3 runs 12 residues. The V and J ends lost 3 bases and 4 bases respectively, with 9 bases between them. Germline CDR1 is DFQATT and CDR2 is SNEGSKA (reference sequence). In DNA, the CDR3 is TGCAGTGCTAGCAGAGGTCCAGAGACCCAGTACTTC. This translates into CSASRGPETQYF.

The J gene is TRBJ2-7, the V gene TRBV3-1, with D perhaps given as TRBD1 or TRBD2 (5 bases each). The CDR3 has 15 amino acids. V dropped 4 bases and J dropped 4 bases, with 17 bases sitting between them. Germline V gene lookup returns CDR1 LGHDT and CDR2 YNNKEL (reference sequence). The CDR3 loop reads CASSPGQGLFYEQYF. CDR3 coding DNA: TGTGCCAGCAGCCCGGGGCAGGGCCTGTTTTACGAGCAGTACTTC.

V gene TRBV5-1 combines with J gene TRBJ2-7; perhaps TRBD1 as D (6 bases). Germline CDR1 reads SGHRS; CDR2 reads YFSETQ. This CDR3 is 14 amino acids long. V was trimmed by 0 bases and J by 7 bases, leaving 14 bases between them. In nucleotides, the CDR3 is TGCGCCAGCAGCTTGGACCAGGGGAATGGGGAGCAGTACTTC. Encoded protein: CASSLDQGNGEQYF.

The chain carries TRBV7-6 and TRBJ1-4; D gene ambiguous. The CDR3 has 16 residues. Germline V gene sequence: CDR1 SGHVS, CDR2 FNYEAQ. Trimming removed 4 bases from V and 8 bases from J, with 20 bases in between. The CDR3 region is CASSSRLGPSREKLFF. CDR3 coding DNA: TGTGCCAGCAGCTCGCGACTAGGACCTTCCCGGGAAAAACTGTTTTTT.

This clonotype was counted only a few times. The V call is TRBV7-9, the J call TRBJ2-7; no definite D call. Germline V CDR1 and CDR2: SEHNR, FQNEAQ (reference sequence). V gave up 3 bases and J gave up 1 base, with 10 bases separating them. CDR3 length: 14 residues. CDR3 sequence (DNA): TGTGCCAGCAGCTTGGCAGGAGATTCCTACGAGCAGTACTTC. The encoded protein is CASSLAGDSYEQYF.

The CDR3 DNA follows: TGTGCCAGCAGTCGGGAGGGTTATGGCAATCAGCCCCAGCATTTT. Protein product: CASSREGYGNQPQHF. V usage is TRBV12-3 or TRBV12-4 and J usage is TRBJ1-5; D is ambiguous. The V end was cut by 5 bases, the J end by 2 bases, with 13 bases between. The CDR3 consists of 15 residues.

The table lists this clonotype with a few counts. V usage is TRBV6-2 or TRBV6-3 and J usage is TRBJ2-3; 11 bases are shared with TRBD2. Per germline, CDR1 MNHEY and CDR2 SVGEGT. The CDR3 sequence is 14 residues long. V gave up 4 bases and J gave up 10 bases; unmatched junction bases: 7. CDR3 residues: CASSSTSGSLPQYF. DNA of the CDR3: TGTGCCAGCAGTTCTACTAGCGGGAGCTTGCCGCAGTATTTT.